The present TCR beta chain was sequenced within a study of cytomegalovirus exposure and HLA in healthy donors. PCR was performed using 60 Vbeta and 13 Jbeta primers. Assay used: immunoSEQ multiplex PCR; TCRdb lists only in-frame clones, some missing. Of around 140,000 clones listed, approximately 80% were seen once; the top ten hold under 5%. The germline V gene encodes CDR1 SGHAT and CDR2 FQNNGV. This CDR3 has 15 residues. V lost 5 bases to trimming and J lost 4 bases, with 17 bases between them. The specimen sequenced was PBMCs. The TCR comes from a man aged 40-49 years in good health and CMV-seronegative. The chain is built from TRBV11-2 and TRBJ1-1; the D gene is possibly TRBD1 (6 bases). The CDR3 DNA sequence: TGTGCCAGCAGCATCAACAGGGTCAGCGGCACTGAAGCTTTCTTT. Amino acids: CASSINRVSGTEAFF. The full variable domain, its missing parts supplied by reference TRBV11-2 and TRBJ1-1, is EAGVAQSPRYKIIEKRQSVAFWCNPISGHATLYWYQQILGQGPKLLIQFQNNGVVDDSQLPKDRFSAERLKGVDSTLKIQPAKLEDSAVYLCASSINRVSGTEAFFGQGTRLTVV.